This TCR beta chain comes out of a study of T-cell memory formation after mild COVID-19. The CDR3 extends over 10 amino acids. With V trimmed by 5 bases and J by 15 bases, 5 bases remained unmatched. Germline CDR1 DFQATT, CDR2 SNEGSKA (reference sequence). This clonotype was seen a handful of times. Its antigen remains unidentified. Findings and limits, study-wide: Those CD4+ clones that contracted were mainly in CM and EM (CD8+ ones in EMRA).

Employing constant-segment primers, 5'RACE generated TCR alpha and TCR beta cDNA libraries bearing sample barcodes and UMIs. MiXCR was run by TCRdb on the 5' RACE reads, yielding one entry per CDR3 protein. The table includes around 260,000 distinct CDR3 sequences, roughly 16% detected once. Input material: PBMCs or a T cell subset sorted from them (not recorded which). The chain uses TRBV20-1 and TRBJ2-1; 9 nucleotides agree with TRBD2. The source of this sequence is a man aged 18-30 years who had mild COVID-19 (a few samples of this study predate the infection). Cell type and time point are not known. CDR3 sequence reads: CSAAGTSRFF. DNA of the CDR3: TGCAGTGCTGCCGGGACTAGCCGGTTCTTC.